The 14 T cell receptor beta chains below come from one sample, sequenced in a study of blood T cell repertoires in COVID-19. The table came from immunoSEQ multiplex PCR; TCRdb's copy has only in-frame clones and leaves some out. The sample lists approximately 300,000 clones, 75% to 95% seen once, with around 6.8% in the top ten. Material for sequencing was peripheral blood. The receptors here all came from a woman aged 30 to 39 with COVID-19, enrolled during active disease.

The gene calls are TRBV9 and TRBJ2-2; maybe TRBD2 (6 bases). The CDR3 runs 15 residues. V lost 2 bases to trimming and J lost 4 bases, with 12 bases between them. CDR1 SGDLS and CDR2 YYNGEE come from the germline V gene. This CDR3 reads CASSVEGKITGELFF. CDR3 DNA: TGTGCCAGCAGCGTGGAGGGGAAGATCACCGGGGAGCTGTTTTTT.

V gene TRBV2 combines with J gene TRBJ2-1; 12 bases are a match to TRBD2. Germline V gives CDR1 SNHLY, CDR2 FYNNEI. The CDR3 is 14 amino acids. V dropped 5 bases and J dropped 5; count of bases not matched to a gene: 1. This CDR3 reads CASSWTSGNNEQFF. CDR3 DNA sequence: TGTGCCAGCAGTTGGACTAGCGGGAACAATGAGCAGTTCTTC.

The chain combines TRBV10-3 with TRBJ1-6, with D possibly matching TRBD1 (6 bases). Trimming left V 4 bases short and J 0 bases short, with 7 bases between. The CDR3 consists of 15 residues. Germline V CDR1 and CDR2: ENHRY, SYGVKD. This CDR3 reads CAISVGGSYNSPLHF. In DNA, the CDR3 is TGTGCCATCAGTGTAGGGGGCTCCTATAATTCACCCCTCCACTTT.

This chain uses TRBV28 with TRBJ1-3, with D perhaps TRBD1 (6 bases). This CDR3 region has 15 residues. V lost 3 bases and J 0 bases, leaving 9 bases between the germline ends. CDR1 and CDR2 from the germline V gene are MDHEN and SYDVKM. CDR3 residues: CASSFQQGSGNTIYF. DNA of the CDR3: TGTGCCAGCAGTTTCCAACAGGGCTCTGGAAACACCATATATTTT.

This chain links TRBV6-5 with TRBJ2-2; TRBD1 matches 10 bases. This CDR3 has 14 residues. The germline CDR1 and CDR2 sequences are MNHEY and SVGAGI. Germline trimming cut 7 bases from V and 7 bases from J; bases unmatched to any gene: 6. The chain's CDR3 is CASNRDRGFGELFF. The CDR3 DNA reads TGTGCCAGCAATCGGGACAGGGGATTCGGGGAGCTGTTTTTT.

Points on this clone: The junction does not match germline at one end; this may be a read error. The V call is TRBV7-8, the J call TRBJ2-4, with TRBD1 identical over 10 bases. The CDR3 runs to 13 residues. The V gene's germline CDR1 is SGHVS and CDR2 FQNEAQ. This CDR3 is CASSFFSGTGEHF. DNA for the CDR3: TGTGCCAGCAGCTTCTTTTCCGGGACAGGGGAACACTTC.

This sequence joins TRBV7-9 and TRBJ2-7; tentatively, D is TRBD1 (6 bases). Germline CDR1 reads SEHNR; CDR2 reads FQNEAQ (reference sequence). This CDR3 region has 15 residues. The V gene lost 5 bases and the J gene lost 2 bases, with 16 bases spanning the gap. In DNA form, the CDR3 reads TGTGCCAGCAGCCGAGCAGGGGCAGGAACCTACGAGCAGTACTTC. It codes for CASSRAGAGTYEQYF.

The CDR3 here is CASSLAGKEGYTQYF. CDR3 in DNA: TGTGCCAGCAGCTTAGCAGGGAAGGAGGGGTATACGCAGTATTTT. The chain uses TRBV7-8 and TRBJ2-3, with a tentative D call TRBD2 (6 bases). Germline assignment: CDR1 SGHVS and CDR2 FQNEAQ. This CDR3 region has 15 residues. Trimming took 0 bases from V and 7 from J, leaving 14 bases between them.

The chain carries TRBV14 and TRBJ2-1; 10 bases map to TRBD2. CDR3 size: 15 residues. Germline values: CDR1 SGHDN, CDR2 FVKESK. J gave up 8 bases and V 2 bases, and 6 bases lay outside the gene matches. CDR3 nucleotides: TGTGCCAGCAGCCAACTTACTAGCGGGATGGATGAGCAGTTCTTC. This sequence encodes CASSQLTSGMDEQFF.

V is TRBV10-3 and J is TRBJ2-5; D gene unclear. V lost 2 bases to trimming and J lost 2 bases, with 3 bases between them. CDR3 length: 12 residues. Germline values: CDR1 ENHRY, CDR2 SYGVKD. DNA for the CDR3: TGTGCCATCAGTGAGGAGCAAGAGACCCAGTACTTC. Translated, it gives CAISEEQETQYF.

V gene TRBV7-9 combines with J gene TRBJ1-1; no clear D gene. The CDR3 runs 12 residues. V was clipped by 3 bases and J by 4 bases, with 6 bases between them. From germline, CDR1 is SEHNR and CDR2 FQNEAQ (reference sequence). CDR3 amino acids: CASSFPLTEAFF. CDR3 nucleotides: TGTGCCAGCAGCTTTCCCCTCACTGAAGCTTTCTTT.

V is TRBV27 and J is TRBJ2-1, with a weak D call TRBD1 (6 bases). This CDR3 has 14 amino acids. Germline V gives CDR1 MNHEY, CDR2 SMNVEV (reference sequence). V was cut by 0 bases and J by 9 bases, with 12 bases left in between. DNA for the CDR3: TGTGCCAGCAGTTTATCCTCAGGGGCGCGTGAGCAGTTCTTC. Translated, it gives CASSLSSGAREQFF.

This rearrangement joins TRBV12-5 to TRBJ2-5; 9 positions match TRBD1. V lost 6 bases and J lost 5; bases outside the gene matches: 7. Germline CDR1 LGHNT, CDR2 FRNRAP. The CDR3 consists of 14 residues. The CDR3 region is CASGGTGPLETQYF. In nucleotides, the CDR3 is TGTGCTAGTGGGGGGACAGGGCCTCTTGAGACCCAGTACTTC.

The chain uses TRBV25-1 and TRBJ1-5; D not resolved. The germline V gene encodes CDR1 MGHDK and CDR2 SYGVNS. The CDR3 sequence is 13 residues long. V lost 3 bases, J lost 1 base, and 4 bases lay in between. The DNA of the CDR3 is TGTGCCAGCAGTGATTCGAGCAATCAGCCCCAGCATTTT. Protein: CASSDSSNQPQHF.